Listed below are T cell receptor beta chains from one sample, sequenced in a study of cytomegalovirus exposure and HLA in healthy donors. TCRdb keeps only in-frame clones here, not all; method: immunoSEQ multiplex PCR. The sample lists under 150,000 clones, around three quarters seen once, with about 6.6% in the top ten. Sequencing was carried out using PBMCs. These receptors were collected from a woman between 35 and 50 years old in good health and CMV-seropositive. Each CDR3 is given with its conserved first and last residue. The D gene is left open where the match is weak. Some rows mark clone size as missing; the rest say once, few, many or name a class of expanded clone.

d_call	v_call	clone_size	j_call	cdr3_nt	cdr3_aa
TRBD2	TRBV28	once	TRBJ2-1	TGTGCCAGCAGTTCAATTACTAGCGGTAATTCCTACAATGAGCAGTTCTTC	CASSSITSGNSYNEQFF
TRBD2	TRBV5-1	.	TRBJ2-3	TGCGCCAGCAGCTTGGTCGGACTAGTTGCAGATACGCAGTATTTT	CASSLVGLVADTQYF
TRBD2	TRBV9	.	TRBJ2-1	TGTGCCAGCAGCGAGGGGACTAGCGGACCCTCCTACAATGAGCAGTTCTTC	CASSEGTSGPSYNEQFF
TRBD1	TRBV19	.	TRBJ1-5	TGTGCCAGTAATCATCGACAGGGTGCGGATCAGCCCCAGCATTTT	CASNHRQGADQPQHF
.	TRBV28	.	TRBJ1-4	TGTGCCAGCAGTTTTTGGGGGGGTGCAACTAATGAAAAACTGTTTTTT	CASSFWGGATNEKLFF
TRBD2	TRBV18	.	TRBJ2-1	TGTGCCAGCTCACCACCCCGAGCGGGAGAAGGGAATGAGCAGTTCTTC	CASSPPRAGEGNEQFF
TRBD1	TRBV2	.	TRBJ1-1	TGTGCCAGCAGAAGAGGGACAGGGGCCGAGAACACTGAAGCTTTCTTT	CASRRGTGAENTEAFF
.	TRBV5-1	few	TRBJ1-3	TGCGCCAGCAGCTTGGTATCCGGAAACACCATATATTTT	CASSLVSGNTIYF
TRBD2	TRBV27	.	TRBJ2-2	TGTGCCAGCAGCTCACTAGCGGTAAACACCGGGGAGCTGTTTTTT	CASSSLAVNTGELFF
.	TRBV20-1	.	TRBJ1-2	TGCAGTGCCTCGGTAGAGAATGGCTACACCTTC	CSASVENGYTF
.	TRBV30	few	TRBJ1-4	TGTGCCTGGAGTGTTTATACAGGGAATAATGAAAAACTGTTTTTT	CAWSVYTGNNEKLFF
.	TRBV6-5	.	TRBJ1-6	TGTGCCAGCATGGCACAGGTTAATTCACCCCTCCACTTT	CASMAQVNSPLHF
.	TRBV29-1	.	TRBJ2-1	TGCAGCGTTGGAGACAATGAGCAGTTCTTC	CSVGDNEQFF
.	TRBV28	once	TRBJ2-1	TGTGCCAGCAAAAAGTACAGGAGCTCCTACAATGAGCAGTTCTTC	CASKKYRSSYNEQFF
.	TRBV6-1	.	TRBJ1-6	TGTGCCAGCAGTGAAGGGGGGGGGTTCAACCTCAATTCACCCCTCCACTTT	CASSEGGGFNLNSPLHF
.	TRBV2	.	TRBJ2-3	TGTGCCAGCACAGACAGTAGCACAGATACGCAGTATTTT	CASTDSSTDTQYF
.	TRBV4-2	.	TRBJ2-4	TGTGCCAGCAGCCAAGATGGGAGTCCCAAAAACATTCAGTACTTC	CASSQDGSPKNIQYF
TRBD2	TRBV5-6	.	TRBJ2-3	TGTGCCAGCAGCATCCCGGGACTAGCGGGAGGCACAGATACGCAGTATTTT	CASSIPGLAGGTDTQYF
.	TRBV18	.	TRBJ1-5	TGTGCCAGCTCACCGCAGGGTCGGGATCAGCCCCAGCATTTT	CASSPQGRDQPQHF
.	TRBV5-3	.	TRBJ1-2	TGTGCCAGAAGTTCAGGGAGGACTAACTATGGCTACACCTTC	CARSSGRTNYGYTF
TRBD2	TRBV28	.	TRBJ2-7	TGTGCCAGCAGTTTACTACTAACTATGGCGGGAGGTGAGCAGTACTTC	CASSLLLTMAGGEQYF
.	TRBV5-1	.	TRBJ2-7	TGCGCCAGCAGCTTTCTTATTTCCGGAGCCGGTGAATCCGAGCAGTACTTC	CASSFLISGAGESEQYF
.	TRBV2	.	TRBJ2-1	TGTGCCAGCACGTGGGCACCCAGCTACAATGAGCAGTTCTTC	CASTWAPSYNEQFF
.	TRBV2	.	TRBJ2-3	TGTGCCAGCAGTTTTGACAGGACGCGCACAGATACGCAGTATTTT	CASSFDRTRTDTQYF
.	TRBV6-5	.	TRBJ2-1	TGTGCCAGCGCCTATTACAATGAGCAGTTCTTC	CASAYYNEQFF
TRBD2	TRBV28	.	TRBJ2-3	TGTGCCAGCAGTTTATTATCACGCCCTCCCCACCTAGCGGGAGTGGAAGATACGCAGTATTTT	CASSLLSRPPHLAGVEDTQYF
TRBD2	TRBV9	.	TRBJ2-2	TGTGCCAGCAGCGTAGGACTAGCGGAAAACACCGGGGAGCTGTTTTTT	CASSVGLAENTGELFF
TRBD1	TRBV2	once	TRBJ1-1	TGTGCCAGCAGTGAGGACAGGGGCACTGAAGCTTTCTTT	CASSEDRGTEAFF
.	TRBV5-6	.	TRBJ2-7	TGTGCCAGCAGCCCTAACAGGGCCGAGCAGTACTTC	CASSPNRAEQYF
TRBD2	TRBV2	.	TRBJ2-5	TGTGCCAGCAGGGATACACGCGGGAGCGCAGAGACCCAGTACTTC	CASRDTRGSAETQYF
.	TRBV11-2	.	TRBJ2-2	TGTGCCAGCAGCCGCGTCACAGGTGGAGTTACCGGGGAGCTGTTTTTT	CASSRVTGGVTGELFF
TRBD2	TRBV27	.	TRBJ2-1	TGTGCCAGCAGTTTATTAGCGGGGCCGCGCAGAGAGCAGTTCTTC	CASSLLAGPRREQFF
.	TRBV5-1	few	TRBJ1-6	TGCGCCAGCAGCTTGGAACAGTCTAATTCACCCCTCCACTTT	CASSLEQSNSPLHF
.	TRBV21-1	.	TRBJ2-7	TGTGCCAGCCCAGGGGCGGGCGAGCAGTACTTC	CASPGAGEQYF
TRBD1	TRBV6-5	few	TRBJ2-5	TGTGCCAGCAGTTACTCAGGCCAGGGACAGCAAGAGACCCAGTACTTC	CASSYSGQGQQETQYF
.	TRBV19	once	TRBJ2-7	TGTGCCAGTAGTACGGGGATATCCTCCTACGAGCAGTACTTC	CASSTGISSYEQYF
.	TRBV6-6	few	TRBJ2-4	TGTGCCAGCAGTACCCCGGGACTTGGAAAGGACATTCAGTACTTC	CASSTPGLGKDIQYF
.	TRBV6-1	.	TRBJ1-5	TGTGCCAGCAGTTTCGGGGGAGATCAGCCCCAGCATTTT	CASSFGGDQPQHF
TRBD1	TRBV5-1	.	TRBJ1-6	TGCGCCAGCAGCTTCTCACAGGGGGCTGGTTCACCCCTCCACTTT	CASSFSQGAGSPLHF
TRBD2	TRBV5-1	.	TRBJ2-1	TGCGCCAGCAGCTTGCCCGGGACTAGCGGGAGCAATGAGCAGTTCTTC	CASSLPGTSGSNEQFF
TRBD1	TRBV19	.	TRBJ2-5	TGTGCCAGTAGTATATTCCCGACAGGGAGACAAGAGACCCAGTACTTC	CASSIFPTGRQETQYF
.	TRBV18	.	TRBJ2-7	TGTGCCAGCTCACCCGGGACTTCCGTCTACGAGCAGTACTTC	CASSPGTSVYEQYF
TRBD1	TRBV19	few	TRBJ1-1	TGTGCCAGTAGTATGGGACAGTCGAACACTGAAGCTTTCTTT	CASSMGQSNTEAFF
TRBD1	TRBV19	.	TRBJ1-6	TGTGCCAGTAGTATCCGGGACAGGGTCTCACCCCTCCACTTT	CASSIRDRVSPLHF
TRBD2	TRBV19	.	TRBJ2-3	TGTGCCAGTACCCGCTACGGGAGGAGCACAGATACGCAGTATTTT	CASTRYGRSTDTQYF
.	TRBV6-1	.	TRBJ1-2	TGTGCCAGCAGTGAAGGAGGGATTCTTAACTATGGCTACACCTTC	CASSEGGILNYGYTF
.	TRBV27	.	TRBJ2-1	TGTGCCAGCAGTTCCGATCGGGCGGGGTACAATGAGCAGTTCTTC	CASSSDRAGYNEQFF
TRBD2	TRBV19	.	TRBJ2-1	TGTGCCAGTAGTCAACTAGCGGGGACTGAGGATGAGCAGTTCTTC	CASSQLAGTEDEQFF
.	TRBV5-1	.	TRBJ2-7	TGCGCCAGCAGCTTCACCCAGACTAGAGATGGCTACGAGCAGTACTTC	CASSFTQTRDGYEQYF
TRBD2	TRBV5-1	.	TRBJ2-3	TGCGCCAGCAGCTTGGAGCTAGCGGGGCCCACAGATACGCAGTATTTT	CASSLELAGPTDTQYF
.	TRBV5-4	once	TRBJ2-7	TGTGCCAGCAGCCGGGGGGGACAGGGAACCTACGAGCAGTACTTC	CASSRGGQGTYEQYF
TRBD2	TRBV5-4	.	TRBJ2-7	TGTGCCAGCAGCTTGGGACTAGCCCTTAACGAGCAGTACTTC	CASSLGLALNEQYF
.	TRBV18	.	TRBJ1-1	TGTGCCAGCTCACCAGCAGAAAACACTGAAGCTTTCTTT	CASSPAENTEAFF